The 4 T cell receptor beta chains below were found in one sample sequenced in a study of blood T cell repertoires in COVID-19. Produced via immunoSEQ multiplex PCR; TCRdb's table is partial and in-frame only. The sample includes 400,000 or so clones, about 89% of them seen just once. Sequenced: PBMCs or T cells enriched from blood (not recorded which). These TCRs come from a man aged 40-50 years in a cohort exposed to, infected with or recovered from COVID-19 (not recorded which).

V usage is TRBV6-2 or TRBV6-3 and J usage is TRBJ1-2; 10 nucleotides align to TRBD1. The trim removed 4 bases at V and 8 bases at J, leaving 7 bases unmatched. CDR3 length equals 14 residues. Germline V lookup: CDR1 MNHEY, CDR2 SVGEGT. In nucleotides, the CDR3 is TGTGCCAGCAGTTTTCCGGACAGGGGGGCAGGCTACACCTTC. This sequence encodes CASSFPDRGAGYTF.

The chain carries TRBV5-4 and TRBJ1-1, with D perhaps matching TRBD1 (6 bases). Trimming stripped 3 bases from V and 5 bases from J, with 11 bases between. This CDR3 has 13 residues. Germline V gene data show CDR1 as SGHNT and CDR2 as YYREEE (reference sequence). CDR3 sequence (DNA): TGTGCCAGCAGCTCACGGGACACGACTGAAGCTTTCTTT. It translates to CASSSRDTTEAFF.

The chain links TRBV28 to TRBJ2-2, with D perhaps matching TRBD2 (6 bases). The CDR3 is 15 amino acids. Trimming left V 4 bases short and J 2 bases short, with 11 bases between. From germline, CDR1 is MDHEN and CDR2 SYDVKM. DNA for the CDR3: TGTGCCAGCAGTTCCGAGGACTACAACACCGGGGAGCTGTTTTTT. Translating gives CASSSEDYNTGELFF.

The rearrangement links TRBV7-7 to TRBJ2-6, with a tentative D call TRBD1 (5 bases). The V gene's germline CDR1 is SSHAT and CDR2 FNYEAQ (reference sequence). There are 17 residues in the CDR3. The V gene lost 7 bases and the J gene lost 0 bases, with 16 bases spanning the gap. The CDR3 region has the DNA TGTGCCAGCACCCGGTGGGGCACTGACTCTGGGGCCAACGTCCTGACTTTC. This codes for CASTRWGTDSGANVLTF.